This entry features one TCR beta chain sequence. This sample is part of a study of blood T cell repertoires in COVID-19. Original data processing: Reference gene primer amplification gave estimated nucleated cell counts. Data came from immunoSEQ multiplex PCR; TCRdb stores just in-frame clones and leaves some out. V, J and clone size were drawn from that table, and D and trimming were deduced from the DNA. The table records some 130,000 clones, 90% of them present only once. The CDR3 loop spans 16 amino acids. The germline CDR1 and CDR2 sequences are MNHNS and SASEGT. V was shortened by 4 bases and J by 1 base, with 14 bases between the two germline ends.

Sample: peripheral blood. This chain connects TRBV6-1 to TRBJ1-5, with D perhaps TRBD1 (6 bases). This TCR was sampled from a man aged 50 to 59 with active COVID-19. This CDR3 reads CASSASTGHSNQPQHF. In DNA, the CDR3 is TGTGCCAGCAGTGCCTCCACGGGACACAGCAATCAGCCCCAGCATTTT.